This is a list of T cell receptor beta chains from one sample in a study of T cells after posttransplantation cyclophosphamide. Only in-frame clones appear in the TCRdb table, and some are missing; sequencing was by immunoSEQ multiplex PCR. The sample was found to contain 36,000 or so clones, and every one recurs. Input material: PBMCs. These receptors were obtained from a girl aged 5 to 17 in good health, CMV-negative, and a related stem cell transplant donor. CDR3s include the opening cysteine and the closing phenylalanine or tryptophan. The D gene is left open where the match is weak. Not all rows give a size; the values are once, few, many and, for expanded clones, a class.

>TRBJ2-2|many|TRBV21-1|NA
TGTGCCAGCCGACAGGGGGCGACCGGGGAGCTGTTTTTT
CASRQGATGELFF
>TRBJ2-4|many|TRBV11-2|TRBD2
TGTGCCAGCAGCTCCCGAAGAGTAGGGAGGGAAGCCAAAAACATTCAGTACTTC
CASSSRRVGREAKNIQYF
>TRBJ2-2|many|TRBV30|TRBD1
TGTGCCTGGAGTGCCCGGGACAGGGGGAACGGGGAGCTGTTTTTT
CAWSARDRGNGELFF
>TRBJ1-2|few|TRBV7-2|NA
TGTGCCAGCAGCCCCCGCGGGGGGCGATTGGGGGGCTACACCTTC
CASSPRGGRLGGYTF
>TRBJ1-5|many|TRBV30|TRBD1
TGTGCCTGGAGTTTGGGACAGGGAGAGCAGCCCCAGCATTTT
CAWSLGQGEQPQHF
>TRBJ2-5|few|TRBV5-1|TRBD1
TGCGCCAGCAGCGGGACCGGGACAGGGGTTAAGGAGACCCAGTACTTC
CASSGTGTGVKETQYF
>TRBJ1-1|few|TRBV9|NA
TGTGCCAGCAGCCCTGGTTTACCCAAATCGGCCGGGGGAACTGAAGCTTTCTTT
CASSPGLPKSAGGTEAFF
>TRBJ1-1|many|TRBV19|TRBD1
TGTGCCAGTAGTATAGGGACAGGGCCCCTCCGGGGCACTGAAGCTTTCTTT
CASSIGTGPLRGTEAFF
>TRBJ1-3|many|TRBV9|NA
TGTGCCAGCAGCGTAGCCGAAGACAGGTACTCTGGAAACACCATATATTTT
CASSVAEDRYSGNTIYF
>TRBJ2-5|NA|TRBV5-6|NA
TGTGCCAGCAGCCCCGGGACGGCAGGACTACTGCAAGAGACCCAGTACTTC
CASSPGTAGLLQETQYF
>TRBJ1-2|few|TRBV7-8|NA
TGTGCCAGCAGCTTAATCCAGGGGAACTATGGCTACACCTTC
CASSLIQGNYGYTF
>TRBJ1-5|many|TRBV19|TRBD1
TGTGCCAGTAGCCCCCGGGACAGGGGGCCCGGGCAGCCCCAGCATTTT
CASSPRDRGPGQPQHF
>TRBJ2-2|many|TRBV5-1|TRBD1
TGCGCCAGCACACCCCGGGACAGGGGGTCCGGGGAGCTGTTTTTT
CASTPRDRGSGELFF
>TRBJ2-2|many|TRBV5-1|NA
TGCGCCAGCAAGCTTGATCCGGGTTCCACCGGGGAGCTGTTTTTT
CASKLDPGSTGELFF
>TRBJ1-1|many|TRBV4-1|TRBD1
TGCGCCAGCAGCCCCACCGGGACAGGGGGAAGGGACACTGAAGCTTTCTTT
CASSPTGTGGRDTEAFF
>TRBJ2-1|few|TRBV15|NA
TGTGCCACCAGCAGAGATAAGGAGCCTCATGAGCAGTTCTTC
CATSRDKEPHEQFF
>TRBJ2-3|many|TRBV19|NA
TGTGCCAGTAGTATATCCGGGTCTAGCACAGATACGCAGTATTTT
CASSISGSSTDTQYF
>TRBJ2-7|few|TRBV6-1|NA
TGTGCCAGCAGTGAAGCGCTTCAGGGCGGAGAGCAGTACTTC
CASSEALQGGEQYF
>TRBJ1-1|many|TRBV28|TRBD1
TGTGCCAGCAGTAAAACGGGACAGTCCCGGCTAATTGAAGCTTTCTTT
CASSKTGQSRLIEAFF
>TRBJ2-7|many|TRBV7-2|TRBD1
TGTGCCAGCAGCTTTGGGGACAGGGCCCACGAGCAGTACTTC
CASSFGDRAHEQYF
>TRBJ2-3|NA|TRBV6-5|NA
TGTGCCAGCAGTTACAAAGGGGGAGTGAGTTTAGATACGCAGTATTTT
CASSYKGGVSLDTQYF
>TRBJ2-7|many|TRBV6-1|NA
TGTGCCAGCTCAACCCCCGGAGGGCCCTCCTACGAGCAGTACTTC
CASSTPGGPSYEQYF
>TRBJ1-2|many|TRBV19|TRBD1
TGTGCCAGTAGTGGGACAGGGAATATTTATGGCTACACCTTC
CASSGTGNIYGYTF
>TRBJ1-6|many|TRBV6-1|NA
TGTGCCAGCAGTGAAGCCCCGACAGGTGAATCACCCCTCCACTTT
CASSEAPTGESPLHF
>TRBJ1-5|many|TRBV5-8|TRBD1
TGTGCCAGCAGCTTGGCCGGGACAGGGGGTCAGCCCCAGCATTTT
CASSLAGTGGQPQHF
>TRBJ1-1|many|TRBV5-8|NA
TGTGCCAGCAGCTTGTCGGGGGGTACAATGAACACTGAAGCTTTCTTT
CASSLSGGTMNTEAFF
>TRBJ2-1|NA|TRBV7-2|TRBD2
TGTGCCAGCAGCGTAGAAACACTAGCGGCCAATGAGCAGTTCTTC
CASSVETLAANEQFF
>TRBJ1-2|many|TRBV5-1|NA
TGCGCCAGCAGCCCGCAGTGGGGAGCTAACTATGGCTACACCTTC
CASSPQWGANYGYTF
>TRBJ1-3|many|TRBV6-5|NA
TGTGCCAGCAGCCGAGACACCATATATTTT
CASSRDTIYF
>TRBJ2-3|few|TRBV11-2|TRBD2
TGTGCCAGCAGCTCAAGGAGGGCTAGCGGGGGGTTCGGGGATACGCAGTATTTT
CASSSRRASGGFGDTQYF
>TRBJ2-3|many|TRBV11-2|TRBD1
TGTGCCAGCAGCAGATTGGGACAGGGCTCAGATACGCAGTATTTT
CASSRLGQGSDTQYF
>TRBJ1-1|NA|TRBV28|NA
TGTGCCAGCAGTTTACCCCCCACCCTGCTTAGGAACACTGAAGCTTTCTTT
CASSLPPTLLRNTEAFF
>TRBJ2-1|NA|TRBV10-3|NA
TGTGCCATCTGCTGCCCGGGGGGCACCTACAATGAGCAGTTCTTC
CAICCPGGTYNEQFF
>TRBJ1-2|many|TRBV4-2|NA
TGTGCCAGCAGCCAAGATGCCCAGTACTATGGCTACACCTTC
CASSQDAQYYGYTF
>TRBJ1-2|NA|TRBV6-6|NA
TGTGCCAGCAGTTACTCGCCGGTCCACGCCAACTATGGCTACACCTTC
CASSYSPVHANYGYTF
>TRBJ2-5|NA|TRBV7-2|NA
TGTGCCAGCAGCTTATCGGGGGACAGCTCTAGTGGGGAGACCCAGTACTTC
CASSLSGDSSSGETQYF
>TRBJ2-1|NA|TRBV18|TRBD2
TGTGCCAGCTCACCACGGGGACTAGAGCTGGTGAATAGGCAGTTCTTC
CASSPRGLELVNRQFF
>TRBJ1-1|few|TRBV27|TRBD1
TGTGCCAGCAGTTTATCTGATCAAGGGGGCTTGGGAGCTTTCTTT
CASSLSDQGGLGAFF
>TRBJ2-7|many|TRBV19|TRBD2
TGTGCCAGTAGTATAACTCCTAGCGGCACGTACGAGCAGTACTTC
CASSITPSGTYEQYF
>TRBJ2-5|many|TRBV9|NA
TGTGCCAGCAGCGTAGATCCCAGGGTGGGGGAGACCCAGTACTTC
CASSVDPRVGETQYF
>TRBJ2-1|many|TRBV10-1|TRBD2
TGCGCCAGCAGTGAGTCGACTAGCGGGAGTGATGAGCAGTTCTTC
CASSESTSGSDEQFF
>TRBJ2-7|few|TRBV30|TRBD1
TGTGCCTGGATGAGGGGGCGGACCTCCTACGAGCAGTACTTC
CAWMRGRTSYEQYF
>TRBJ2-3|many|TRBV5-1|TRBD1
TGCGCCACCCAATCTCTGACAGGGGAAAATACGCAGTATTTT
CATQSLTGENTQYF
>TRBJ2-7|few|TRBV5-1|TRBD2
TGCGCCAGCAGCTTGATTAGCGGGAGCCCCCACGAGCAGTACTTC
CASSLISGSPHEQYF
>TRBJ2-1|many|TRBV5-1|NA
TGCGCCAGCAGCTTTCGAATCAGGGGTCCCTACAATGAGCAGTTCTTC
CASSFRIRGPYNEQFF
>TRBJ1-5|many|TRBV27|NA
TGTGCCAGCAGTCCTCGGTATAGCAATCAGCCCCAGCATTTT
CASSPRYSNQPQHF
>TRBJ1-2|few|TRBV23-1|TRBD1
TGCGCCAGCAGTGACAGGGTTGACTATGGCTACACCTTC
CASSDRVDYGYTF
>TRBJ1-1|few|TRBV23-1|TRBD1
TGCGCCAGCAGCTTGCGGCCACCGACAGGGGAAATGAAGAACACTGAAGCTTTCTTT
CASSLRPPTGEMKNTEAFF
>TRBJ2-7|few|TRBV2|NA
TGTGCCAGCGCTGACGTGGGGGACATCTCCTACGAGCAGTACTTC
CASADVGDISYEQYF
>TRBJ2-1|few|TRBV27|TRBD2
TGTGCCAGCAGTTTATGGGCTAGCGGGAGTTACTACAATGAGCAGTTCTTC
CASSLWASGSYYNEQFF
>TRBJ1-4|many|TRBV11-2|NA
TGTGCCAGCAGCTCAGGGTTTGCAACTAATGAAAAACTGTTTTTT
CASSSGFATNEKLFF
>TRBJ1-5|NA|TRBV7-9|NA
TGTGCCAGCCGTTCGGGGGGCGAGAATCAGCCCCAGCATTTT
CASRSGGENQPQHF
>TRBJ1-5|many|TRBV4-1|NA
TGCGCCAGCAGCCAAGATGGTCAGGCCTATAGCAATCAGCCCCAGCATTTT
CASSQDGQAYSNQPQHF
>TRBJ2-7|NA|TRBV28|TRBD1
TGTGCCAGCAGTCCAGCAGGGGGCATCTACAAGCAGTACTTC
CASSPAGGIYKQYF
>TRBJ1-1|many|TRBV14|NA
TGTGCCTCTAAACGGGAGGTGAACACTGAAGCTTTCTTT
CASKREVNTEAFF
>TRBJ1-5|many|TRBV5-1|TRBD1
TGCGCCAGCAGCCTCAGGGGGCCGGGTCAGCCCCAGCATTTT
CASSLRGPGQPQHF
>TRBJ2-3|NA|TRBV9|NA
TGTGCCAGCAGCGCCCCGGGGGTTGCGGATACGCAGTATTTT
CASSAPGVADTQYF
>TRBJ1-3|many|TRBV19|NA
TGTGCCAGTAGTATTATCGTTCCAGGGAATGGAAACACCATATATTTT
CASSIIVPGNGNTIYF